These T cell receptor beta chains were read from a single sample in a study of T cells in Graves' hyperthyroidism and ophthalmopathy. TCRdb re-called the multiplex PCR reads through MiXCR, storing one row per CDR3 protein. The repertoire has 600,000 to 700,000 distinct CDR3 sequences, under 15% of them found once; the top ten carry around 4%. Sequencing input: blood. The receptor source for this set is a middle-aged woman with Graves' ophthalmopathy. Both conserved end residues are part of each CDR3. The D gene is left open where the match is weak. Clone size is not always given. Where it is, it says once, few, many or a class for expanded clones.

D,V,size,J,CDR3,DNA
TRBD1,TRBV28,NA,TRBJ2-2,CATLGTGRAGELFF,TGTGCCACCTTAGGGACAGGGAGGGCCGGGGAGCTGTTTTTT
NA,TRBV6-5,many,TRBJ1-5,CASRPDGIQGTNNQPQHF,TGTGCCAGCAGACCCGACGGGATACAGGGCACGAACAATCAGCCCCAGCATTTT
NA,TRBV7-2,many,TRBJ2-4,CASSLGLGSDIQYF,TGTGCCAGCAGCTTAGGCCTAGGGAGCGACATTCAGTACTTC
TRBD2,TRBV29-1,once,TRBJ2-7,CSVEDGPSGRIHEQYF,TGCAGCGTTGAAGACGGCCCTAGCGGGAGAATACACGAGCAGTACTTC
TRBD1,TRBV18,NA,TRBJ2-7,CASSPWDRGDEQYF,TGTGCCAGCTCACCCTGGGACAGGGGCGACGAGCAGTACTTC
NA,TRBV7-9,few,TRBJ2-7,CASRGSGAHPYEQYF,TGTGCCAGCAGGGGGTCGGGGGCCCACCCCTACGAGCAGTACTTC
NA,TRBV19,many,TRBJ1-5,CASSLQGFQPQHF,TGTGCCAGTAGTCTACAGGGTTTTCAGCCCCAGCATTTT
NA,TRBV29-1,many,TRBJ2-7,CSARTALSYEQYF,TGCAGCGCCAGGACAGCCCTCTCCTACGAGCAGTACTTC
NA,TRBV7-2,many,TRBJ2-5,CASSLGGARVERETQYF,TGTGCCAGCAGCTTAGGAGGGGCCAGGGTGGAAAGAGAGACCCAGTACTTC
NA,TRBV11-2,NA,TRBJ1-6,CASSLGGRNSPLHF,TGTGCCAGCAGCTTAGGAGGTCGCAATTCACCCCTCCACTTT
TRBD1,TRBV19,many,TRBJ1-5,CASSMWGQGANQPQHF,TGTGCCAGTAGTATGTGGGGACAGGGGGCTAATCAGCCCCAGCATTTT
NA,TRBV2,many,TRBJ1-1,CASSVQGFAEAFF,TGTGCCAGCAGCGTGCAGGGGTTTGCTGAAGCTTTCTTT
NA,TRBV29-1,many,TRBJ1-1,CSGKQTEGTEAFF,TGCAGCGGCAAACAAACCGAGGGCACTGAAGCTTTCTTT
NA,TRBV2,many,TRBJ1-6,CASSDLPLRSPLHF,TGTGCCAGCAGTGATTTACCCCTTCGGTCACCCCTCCACTTT
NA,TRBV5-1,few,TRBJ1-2,CASSFLASGDNYGYTF,TGCGCCAGCAGCTTCCTCGCCTCCGGGGATAACTATGGCTACACCTTC
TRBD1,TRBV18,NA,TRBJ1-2,CASSPRYASQGADGYTF,TGTGCCAGCTCACCACGCTACGCATCGCAGGGGGCGGATGGCTACACCTTC
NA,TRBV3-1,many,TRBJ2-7,CASSQGGGSKQYF,TGTGCCAGCAGCCAAGGCGGCGGGTCCAAGCAGTACTTC
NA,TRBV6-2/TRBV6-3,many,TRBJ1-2,CASSYTYPGSNYGYTF,TGTGCCAGCAGTTACACGTACCCCGGCTCGAACTATGGCTACACCTTC
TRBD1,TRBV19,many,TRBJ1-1,CASSILIRDREMNTEAFF,TGTGCCAGTAGTATTCTGATCCGGGACAGGGAGATGAACACTGAAGCTTTCTTT
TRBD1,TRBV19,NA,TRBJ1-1,CASSQAGTDTEAFF,TGTGCCAGTAGTCAGGCCGGGACAGACACTGAAGCTTTCTTT
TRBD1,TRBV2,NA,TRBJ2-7,CASRDFPGQGAYEQYF,TGTGCCAGCAGAGACTTTCCGGGACAGGGGGCTTACGAGCAGTACTTC
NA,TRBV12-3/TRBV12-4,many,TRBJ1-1,CASMDRGNTEAFF,TGTGCCAGCATGGACCGGGGGAACACTGAAGCTTTCTTT
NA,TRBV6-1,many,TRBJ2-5,CASSSPETQYF,TGTGCCAGCAGTTCGCCAGAGACCCAGTACTTC
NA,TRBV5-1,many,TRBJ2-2,CASSLDVGGGELFF,TGCGCCAGCAGCTTGGACGTTGGGGGCGGGGAGCTGTTTTTT
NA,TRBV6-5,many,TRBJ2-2,CASSYRQTTGELFF,TGTGCCAGCAGTTACAGACAGACTACCGGGGAGCTGTTTTTT
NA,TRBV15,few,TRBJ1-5,CATSRGGSWVQPQHF,TGTGCCACCAGCAGGGGCGGCTCTTGGGTTCAGCCCCAGCATTTT
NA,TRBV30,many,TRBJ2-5,CAWSVTEETQYF,TGTGCCTGGAGTGTCACAGAAGAGACCCAGTACTTC
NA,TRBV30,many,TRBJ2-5,CAWRLVGETQYF,TGTGCCTGGAGGCTTGTGGGGGAGACCCAGTACTTC
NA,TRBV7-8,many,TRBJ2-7,CASSLSEVSSYEQYF,TGTGCCAGCAGCTTGTCGGAGGTTTCGTCCTACGAGCAGTACTTC
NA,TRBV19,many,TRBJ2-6,CASSIEGSSLVSSGANVLTF,TGTGCCAGTAGTATAGAAGGTTCCAGTCTAGTTTCCTCTGGGGCCAACGTCCTGACTTTC
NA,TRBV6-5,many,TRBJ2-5,CASSSTGQGGETQYF,TGTGCCAGCAGTTCAACTGGGCAGGGCGGGGAGACCCAGTACTTC
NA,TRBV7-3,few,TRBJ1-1,CASSLNGRPGDTEAFF,TGTGCCAGCAGCTTAAATGGCAGACCCGGGGACACTGAAGCTTTCTTT